The 9 T cell receptor beta chains given below trace back to one sample, sequenced in a study of tumor and adjacent non-tumor tissue in lung cancer. The library came from three nested PCR rounds adapted from ARM-PCR protocols. TCRdb reprocessed the multiplex PCR reads with MiXCR, giving one entry per CDR3 protein. The data show 50,000 to 70,000 distinct CDR3 sequences, with around two thirds seen just once and under 35% held by the top ten. The template was RNA from unsorted bulk tissue. Distant lung tissue was collected more than 3 cm away from the tumor edge. Material for sequencing was distant non-tumor lung tissue. Receptors were obtained from a man between 65 and 85 years old with non-small cell lung cancer.

A word on this clonotype: The CDR3 ends on some other residue instead of the conserved phenylalanine or tryptophan, so this is likely a read error. The chain recombines TRBV29-1 with TRBJ2-5; D may be TRBD2 (5 bases). The length of the CDR3 is 13 residues. Germline V gives CDR1 SQVTM, CDR2 ANQGSEA. CDR3 nucleotide sequence: TGCAGCGTTGAGGTCGGGAATGGAGAGACTCAGTACTCC. Amino acid sequence: CSVEVGNGETQYS.

This chain uses TRBV11-2 with TRBJ2-2; weak D call: TRBD1 (6 bases). CDR1 is SGHAT, CDR2 FQNNGV, per germline. The germline V and J ends were trimmed by 2 bases and 10 bases, with 20 bases remaining between them. CDR3 length equals 16 residues. CDR3 residues: CASSLQGTLLAEELFF. CDR3 nucleotide sequence: TGTGCCAGCAGCTTACAGGGGACGTTGCTCGCCGAGGAGCTGTTTTTT.

Of note for this clonotype: A read error may produce the germline difference seen at one junction end. The chain uses TRBV28 and TRBJ2-2; D is possibly TRBD2 (5 bases). CDR1 and CDR2 (germline): MDHEN, SYDVKM. The CDR3 is made up of 16 amino acids. In DNA form, the CDR3 reads TGTGCCAGCAGTTTTGTCCAGGCGAAGAACACCGGGGAGTTGTTTTTT. This codes for CASSFVQAKNTGELFF.

For this clonotype: This could be a read error, since a much larger clone is one nucleotide away. Given the absence of the conserved phenylalanine or tryptophan at the CDR3 end, a read error is likely. The rearrangement uses TRBV7-9 and TRBJ1-1; 7 bases are shared with TRBD1. The CDR3 extends over 15 amino acids. V gave up 1 base and J gave up 4 bases; unmatched junction bases: 6. CDR1 and CDR2 (germline): SEHNR, FQNEAQ (reference sequence). The CDR3 bases are TGTGCCAGCAGCTTAGTAGGGGGCGCGGCCACTGAAGCTTTCTAT. Protein sequence: CASSLVGGAATEAFY.

This clonotype was counted many times. V usage is TRBV6-1 and J usage is TRBJ2-5; 10 bases match TRBD2. The V gene end was trimmed by 8 bases and the J gene end by 2 bases; junction bases not matched to a gene: 8. Germline loops: CDR1 MNHNS, CDR2 SASEGT. CDR3 size: 15 residues. CDR3 DNA: TGTGCCAGCGGATATAGCGGGGGGCTTCAAGAGACCCAGTACTTC. It translates to CASGYSGGLQETQYF.

A word on this clonotype: One end of the junction does not line up with germline, which may come from a read error. The chain recombines TRBV28 with TRBJ1-5; possibly TRBD1 for D (5 bases). The germline V gene encodes CDR1 MDHEN and CDR2 SYDVKM. The CDR3 contains 16 residues. The CDR3 nucleotides read TGTGCCAGCACACAGGTTTCGGGCCTCTTCAATCAGCTCCAGTGTTTT. It is translated as CASTQVSGLFNQLQCF.

This clonotype was seen at least ten times. The chain carries TRBV11-3 and TRBJ2-1; D may be TRBD1 or TRBD2 (6 bases each). Germline V gene data show CDR1 as SGHNT and CDR2 as YENEEA. The CDR3 covers 16 residues. The ends were cut back, 1 base at V and 8 bases at J, with 18 bases in the middle. CDR3 nucleotide sequence: TGTGCCAGCAGCTTAGGAGCGGGCAGGGGCACGGATGAGCAGTTCTTC. Protein: CASSLGAGRGTDEQFF.

With regard to this clonotype: A much larger clone differs from this one at a single base, so this may be a read error. The genes are TRBV12-5 and TRBJ1-1; 9 bases are a match to TRBD1. The germline CDR1 and CDR2 sequences are LGHNT and FRNRAP. The CDR3 runs 16 residues. The CDR3 region has the DNA TGTGCTAGTGGTCTTACAGGGGGCCAGCGTAACACTAAAGCTTTCTTT. The encoded protein is CASGLTGGQRNTKAFF. Drawing the rest from reference TRBV12-5 and TRBJ1-1, the complete variable domain is DARVTQTPRHKVTEMGQEVTMRCQPILGHNTVFWYRQTMMQGLELLAYFRNRAPLDDSGMPKDRFSAEMPDATLATLKIQPSEPRDSAVYFCASGLTGGQRNTKAFFGQGTRLTVV.

About this clonotype: A much larger clone sits a single nucleotide away, making a read error possible. This chain uses TRBV25-1 with TRBJ2-7; D is uncertain. V lost 0 bases and J 9 bases, leaving 12 bases between the germline ends. Germline V lookup: CDR1 MGHDK, CDR2 SYGVNS. CDR3 length: 13 residues. The CDR3 DNA reads as TGTGCCAGCAGTGAATATGCAGTGTCTGCGCAGTACTTC. Residues: CASSEYAVSAQYF.